This T cell receptor beta chain was sequenced for a study of blood T cell repertoires in COVID-19. Study details: Donors in the United States, Italy and Spain gave samples during acute or convalescent COVID-19.

Germline CDR1 is LNHDA and CDR2 is SQIVND (reference sequence). CDR3 size: 16 residues. The ends lost 4 bases at V and 4 bases at J; junction bases unmatched: 3. Participants, about 18 to 89 years old, spanned 25 or so US areas. Each recovered donor of Cohort 3 presented with two negative PCRs, clearance, or symptom resolution. Repertoires were generated with immunoSEQ multiplex PCR, while TCRdb's copy carries only in-frame clones and drops some. The sample holds about 250,000 clones; roughly 80% are singletons and the top ten take about 3.5%. The source of this sequence is a man aged 50-59 years who had recovered from COVID-19. What was sequenced was PBMCs or T cells enriched from blood (not recorded which). The rearrangement uses TRBV19 and TRBJ2-1, with TRBD2 matching over 14 bases. The CDR3 protein is CASSRTSGGPYNEQFF. The DNA for the CDR3 is TGTGCCAGTAGTAGGACTAGCGGGGGGCCTTACAATGAGCAGTTCTTC.